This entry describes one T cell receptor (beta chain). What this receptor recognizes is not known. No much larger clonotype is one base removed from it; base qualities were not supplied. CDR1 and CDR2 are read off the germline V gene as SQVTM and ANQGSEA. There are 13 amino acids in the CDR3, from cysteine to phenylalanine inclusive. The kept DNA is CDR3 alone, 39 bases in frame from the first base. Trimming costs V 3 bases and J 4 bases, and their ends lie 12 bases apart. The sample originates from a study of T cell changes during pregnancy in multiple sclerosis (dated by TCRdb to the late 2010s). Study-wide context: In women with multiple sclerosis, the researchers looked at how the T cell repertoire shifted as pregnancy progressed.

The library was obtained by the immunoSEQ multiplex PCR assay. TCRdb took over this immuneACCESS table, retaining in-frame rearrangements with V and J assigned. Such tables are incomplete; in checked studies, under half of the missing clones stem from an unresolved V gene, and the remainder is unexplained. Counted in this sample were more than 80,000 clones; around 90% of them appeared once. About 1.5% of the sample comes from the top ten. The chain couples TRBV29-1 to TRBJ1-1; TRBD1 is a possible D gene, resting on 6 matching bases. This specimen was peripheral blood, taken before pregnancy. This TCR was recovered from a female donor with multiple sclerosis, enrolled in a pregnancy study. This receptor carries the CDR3 CSVDSGVFTEAFF. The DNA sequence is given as TGCAGCGTTGATTCAGGGGTGTTCACTGAAGCTTTCTTT.